One and the same sample provided the 20 T cell receptor beta chains below, sequenced in a study of molecular identifiers for immune sequencing clone quantification. From the PCR reads, TCRdb called clonotypes with MiXCR, one entry per CDR3 protein. The sample consists of about 640,000 distinct CDR3 sequences, 15% to 20% of them appearing once. The sequenced material came from naive CD8+ T cells from blood, with Jurkat cell RNA spiked in. Subset given: FACS-sorted CD8+CD4-CCR7+CD45RA+ naive T cells. These TCRs come from a human donor in good health. Some libraries in this study had Jurkat cell RNA spiked in.

V is TRBV4-3 and J is TRBJ1-1, with D possibly being TRBD1 (5 bases). Trimming took 4 bases from V and 3 from J, leaving 12 bases between them. Looked up from germline, CDR1 is LGHNA and CDR2 is YSLEER. The CDR3 has 14 residues. CDR3 amino acids: CASSRKTDYTEAFF. CDR3 coding DNA: TGCGCCAGCAGCCGCAAGACAGATTACACTGAAGCTTTCTTT.

The sample holds many counts of this clonotype. This chain connects TRBV4-1 to TRBJ1-2; 9 nucleotides line up with TRBD1. In germline, CDR1 is MGHRA, CDR2 YSYEKL. J gave up 8 bases and V 0 bases, and 7 bases lay outside the gene matches. The CDR3 contains 15 residues. CDR3 protein: CASSQDLGTGRGYTF. CDR3 nucleotide sequence: TGCGCCAGCAGCCAAGATTTAGGGACAGGGCGCGGCTACACCTTC.

This clonotype has a count of ten or more. The chain is built from TRBV25-1 and TRBJ2-5, with D hard to call. This CDR3 is 15 amino acids long. Germline V gene lookup returns CDR1 MGHDK and CDR2 SYGVNS. Trimming took off 8 bases at V and 3 bases at J, with 19 bases between the two ends. CDR3 protein: CASARTESTKETQYF. The CDR3 DNA reads TGTGCCAGCGCAAGGACGGAAAGTACCAAAGAGACCCAGTACTTC. Drawing the rest from reference TRBV25-1 and TRBJ2-5, the complete variable domain is EADIYQTPRYLVIGTGKKITLECSQTMGHDKMYWYQQDPGMELHLIHYSYGVNSTEKGDLSSESTVSRIRTEHFPLTLESARPSHTSQYLCASARTESTKETQYFGPGTRLLVL.

This clonotype was seen at least ten times. The gene calls are TRBV4-2 and TRBJ2-7, with a weak D call TRBD1 (6 bases). Trimming shortened V by 3 bases and J by 6 bases, and 21 bases separated the two germline ends. Germline CDR1 is LGHNA and CDR2 is YNFKEQ. The length of the CDR3 is 16 residues. CDR3 DNA sequence: TGTGCCAGCAGCCACGAACCGGGACAAGGTGTGCGCGAGCAGTACTTC. It codes for CASSHEPGQGVREQYF.

This clonotype was seen many times. This chain connects TRBV19 to TRBJ2-1; TRBD2 aligns across 9 bases. The CDR3 contains 15 residues. V was clipped by 2 bases and J by 5 bases; unmatched bases: 4. CDR1 and CDR2 from the germline V gene are LNHDA and SQIVND (reference sequence). The CDR3 sequence is CASSISAGGDNEQFF. Written as DNA, the CDR3 is TGTGCCAGTAGTATATCAGCGGGGGGTGACAATGAGCAGTTCTTC.

This chain connects TRBV20-1 to TRBJ2-1; tentatively, D is TRBD2 (6 bases). V gave up 3 bases and J gave up 4 bases, with 13 bases separating them. Germline loops: CDR1 DFQATT, CDR2 SNEGSKA (reference sequence). CDR3 size: 14 residues. CDR3 sequence: CSARGLGGYNEQFF. The CDR3 coding sequence is TGCAGTGCTAGGGGACTGGGGGGTTACAATGAGCAGTTCTTC.

This clonotype has a count of ten or more. This chain uses TRBV13 with TRBJ2-3; 7 bases are a match to TRBD2. CDR3 size: 17 residues. J was trimmed by 4 bases and V by 5 bases; bases with no gene match: 15. From germline, CDR1 is PRHDT and CDR2 FYEKMQ (reference sequence). CDR3 nucleotide sequence: TGTGCCAGCAGCGGGCCCTTTTGGGCGGGAGAGGCAGATACGCAGTATTTT. Protein: CASSGPFWAGEADTQYF.

In the case of this clonotype: Being one base from a much bigger clone, this may be a read error. The chain has TRBV5-3 and TRBJ2-5; tentatively, D is TRBD1 or TRBD2 (6 bases each). TRBV5-3 is marked as an open reading frame, function uncertain. CDR3 length: 15 residues. CDR3: CASSLSWGAGETQYF. The CDR3 region has the DNA TGTGCCAGCAGCTTGTCCTGGGGGGCAGGAGAGACCCAGTACTTC.

The V call is TRBV21-1, the J call TRBJ2-2; the D call TRBD1 from the table was never checked on the DNA. TRBV21-1 constitutes a pseudogene. This CDR3 comprises 15 residues. CDR3 sequence reads: CASSKIRGRTGELFF. CDR3 bases: TGTGCCAGCAGCAAAATAAGGGGGCGGACCGGGGAGCTGTTTTTT.

This clonotype was detected ten times or more. CDR3 loop: CASSRDRASSGANVLTF. The CDR3 DNA is TGTGCCAGCAGTCGGGACAGGGCCAGCTCTGGGGCCAACGTCCTGACTTTC. The V and J genes are TRBV5-6 and TRBJ2-6; 9 nucleotides agree with TRBD1. J gave up 0 bases and V 5 bases, and 6 bases lay outside the gene matches. The CDR3 runs to 17 residues. CDR1 is SGHDT, CDR2 YYEEEE, per germline.

To note about this clonotype: A much larger clonotype is one base distant, so this may be a read error. The CDR3 carries no conserved terminal phenylalanine or tryptophan, so it likely arises from a read error. The chain combines TRBV4-3 with TRBJ2-2, with TRBD2 matching 9 bases. The length of the CDR3 is 17 residues. The germline V gene encodes CDR1 LGHNA and CDR2 YSLEER. V trimming: 1 base; J trimming: 6 bases; junction bases outside the gene matches: 9. CDR3 sequence reads: CASSQVYLAGGAGELFS. In DNA form, the CDR3 reads TGCGCCAGCAGCCAAGTTTATCTCGCGGGAGGGGCCGGGGAGCTGTTTTCT.

In this sample, this clonotype turned up many times. The CDR3 DNA reads as TGTGCCAGCAGCCACCCCCGGTCCCCTCGCGGGAGTACAGATACGCAGTATTTT. Translation: CASSHPRSPRGSTDTQYF. The chain is built from TRBV7-9 and TRBJ2-3, with 7 bases lining up with TRBD2. The CDR3 extends over 18 amino acids. V lost 5 bases and J lost 3; bases outside the gene matches: 17. CDR1 and CDR2 (germline): SEHNR, FQNEAQ (reference sequence).

This clonotype showed up many times. The rearrangement joins TRBV29-1 to TRBJ2-1, with TRBD2 identical over 7 bases. The CDR3 runs 13 residues. From germline, CDR1 is SQVTM and CDR2 ANQGSEA. V was pared by 5 bases and J by 5 bases, with 6 bases of the junction left unmatched. CDR3: CSVSLAANNEQFF. The CDR3 nucleotides are TGCAGCGTTTCCCTAGCGGCGAACAATGAGCAGTTCTTC.

Comment on this clonotype: This may be a read error: a much more frequent sequence differs by one nucleotide. The rearrangement joins TRBV7-9 to TRBJ2-2; TRBD2 is a possible D gene (6 bases). Germline V gene lookup returns CDR1 SEHNR and CDR2 FQNEAQ (reference sequence). The CDR3 length is 15 residues. CDR3 residues: CASSRPRDSTGGLFF. The DNA of the CDR3 is TGTGCCAGCAGCCGGCCCCGGGACTCCACCGGGGGGCTGTTTTTT.

This clonotype has at least ten counts. The chain carries TRBV5-1 and TRBJ2-5; D perhaps matches TRBD2 (6 bases). Germline CDR1 SGHRS, CDR2 YFSETQ. CDR3 length equals 16 residues. The V end was cut by 0 bases, the J end by 1 base, with 13 bases between. CDR3 in DNA: TGCGCCAGCAGCTTGGTTGTCCGAGCGGGCCAAGAGACCCAGTACTTC. This gives the protein CASSLVVRAGQETQYF.

For this clonotype: It may be a read error: a sequence one base away is much more abundant. The V and J genes are TRBV7-9 and TRBJ2-1; a weak D match, TRBD1 (5 bases). Germline CDR1 is SEHNR and CDR2 is FQNEAQ (reference sequence). The CDR3 runs 16 residues. CDR3 DNA sequence: TGTGCCGGCAGCTTAGCTAGATGGCAGGGCCGTAATGAGCAGTTCTTC. Its translation: CAGSLARWQGRNEQFF.

On this clonotype itself: Possible read error: a much larger clone is one base away. This sequence joins TRBV7-9 and TRBJ2-3; D not certain. Trimming removed 5 bases from V and 10 bases from J, with 10 bases in between. Germline V lookup: CDR1 SEHNR, CDR2 FQNEAQ (reference sequence). The CDR3 runs to 11 residues. CDR3 residues: CASSPELSQYF. DNA of the CDR3: TGTGCCAGCAGCCCCGAATTGTCGCAGTATTTT.

On this clonotype itself: One base away lies a much larger clone, so this may be a sequencing read error. This sequence joins TRBV5-3 and TRBJ2-1; TRBD1 agrees at 10 bases. TRBV5-3 is labeled an ORF, and its function is uncertain. This CDR3 comprises 19 residues. Here the CDR3 reads CARRNLRDRGSGYNGEQSF. CDR3 nucleotide sequence: TGTGCCAGAAGGAATCTTCGGGACAGGGGTAGCGGGTATAACGGTGAGCAGTCCTTC.

The chain has TRBV7-9 and TRBJ1-6; 9 bases are a match to TRBD1. The V segment lost 6 bases and the J segment 6 bases; nucleotides outside the gene matches: 9. Looked up from germline, CDR1 is SEHNR and CDR2 is FQNEAQ (reference sequence). The length of the CDR3 is 16 residues. This CDR3 reads CASRPPGQGFNSPLHF. CDR3 in DNA: TGTGCCAGCAGACCCCCGGGACAGGGATTTAATTCACCCCTCCACTTT.

This clonotype was counted ten times or more. The genes are TRBV27 and TRBJ2-7; D is undetermined. Looked up from germline, CDR1 is MNHEY and CDR2 is SMNVEV (reference sequence). The CDR3 runs 14 residues. The ends were cut back, 0 bases at V and 3 bases at J, with 9 bases in the middle. The CDR3 bases are TGTGCCAGCAGTTTATCCGGTGACGGCTACGAGCAGTACTTC. Translation gives CASSLSGDGYEQYF.